This is a list of T cell receptor beta chains from one sample in a study of identical twins. TCRdb fed the 5' RACE reads into MiXCR, producing one record per CDR3 protein. The sample has around 670,000 distinct CDR3 sequences, around 6.1% seen once; the top ten hold 1.5% to 2%. Material: naive T cells sorted from blood. Receptor source: a man aged 18 to 35 in good health. Each CDR3 is given with its conserved first and last residue. D genes are given only for firm matches. A row's size may be missing; if present it is once, few, many or a size class.

>TRBV4-3|few|NA|TRBJ2-6
CASSQDKGAGANVLTF
TGCGCCAGCAGCCAAGATAAGGGCGCCGGGGCCAACGTCCTGACTTTC
>TRBV20-1|many|TRBD2|TRBJ2-1
CSARTTSGETYNEQFF
TGCAGTGCTAGGACGACTAGCGGGGAAACCTACAATGAGCAGTTCTTC
>TRBV28|few|NA|TRBJ2-6
CASTGWGPGANVLTF
TGTGCCAGCACCGGGTGGGGGCCTGGGGCCAACGTCCTGACTTTC
>TRBV29-1|NA|NA|TRBJ1-2
CSVEEGVGGGRNYGYTF
TGCAGCGTTGAAGAAGGGGTGGGCGGAGGCAGAAACTATGGCTACACCTTC
>TRBV3-1|few|TRBD2|TRBJ2-3
CASSQTSGSNTQYF
TGTGCCAGCAGCCAGACTAGCGGGAGCAATACGCAGTATTTT
>TRBV9|NA|TRBD2|TRBJ2-2
CASSVATREGLTGELFF
TGTGCCAGCAGCGTAGCTACACGGGAGGGCCTCACCGGGGAGCTGTTTTTT
>TRBV20-1|many|NA|TRBJ1-2
CSLYEGSGYGYTF
TGCAGTCTCTACGAGGGGTCAGGCTATGGCTACACCTTC
>TRBV3-1|NA|TRBD2|TRBJ2-7
CASSQESGGPYEQYF
TGTGCCAGCAGCCAAGAGTCGGGAGGGCCCTACGAGCAGTACTTC
>TRBV12-3/TRBV12-4|many|TRBD2|TRBJ2-1
CASGTSGYNEQFF
TGTGCCAGCGGGACTAGCGGTTACAATGAGCAGTTCTTC
>TRBV7-9|NA|TRBD2|TRBJ2-1
CAGQTSGELNEQFF
TGTGCCGGCCAGACTAGCGGGGAGTTAAATGAGCAGTTCTTC
>TRBV20-1|few|TRBD2|TRBJ2-7
CSAREIGRAGEQYF
TGCAGTGCTAGAGAAATCGGGAGGGCCGGCGAGCAGTACTTC
>TRBV12-3/TRBV12-4|many|TRBD1|TRBJ1-1
CASIPGTGGAGVSEAFF
TGTGCCAGCATTCCCGGGACAGGGGGCGCGGGAGTGTCTGAAGCTTTCTTT
>TRBV7-2|many|TRBD1|TRBJ2-3
CASSGRDRFTDTQYF
TGTGCCAGCAGCGGGCGGGACAGGTTCACAGATACGCAGTATTTT
>TRBV28|many|TRBD1|TRBJ2-2
CASSRGQGPGELFF
TGTGCCAGCAGTCGGGGACAGGGCCCCGGGGAGCTGTTTTTT
>TRBV27|NA|TRBD1|TRBJ2-7
CASSTDRGYEQYF
TGTGCCAGCAGTACGGACAGGGGATACGAGCAGTACTTC
>TRBV25-1|many|TRBD2|TRBJ2-1
CAAGTSYNEQFF
TGTGCTGCAGGGACTAGCTACAATGAGCAGTTCTTC
>TRBV20-1|NA|NA|TRBJ2-2
CSARVGTAGELFF
TGCAGTGCTAGAGTCGGGACCGCCGGGGAGCTGTTTTTT
>TRBV7-8|few|NA|TRBJ1-4
CASSKGQLNEKLFF
TGTGCCAGCAGTAAAGGGCAGCTAAATGAAAAACTGTTTTTT
>TRBV11-2|NA|NA|TRBJ1-2
CASSEQQAPRHGYTF
TGTGCCAGCAGCGAACAACAAGCCCCTCGTCACGGCTACACCTTC